Following are 21 T cell receptor beta chains from one sample sequenced in a study of blood T cell repertoires in COVID-19 (dated by TCRdb to the early 2020s). Libraries were built with the immunoSEQ multiplex PCR assay. TCRdb retrieved this table from immuneACCESS and kept in-frame rearrangements only. Not all clones are present; in checked studies, unresolved V genes account for under half, and no reason is known for the remainder. Recorded for this sample are under 15,000 clones; over 80% of them occurred a single time. The top ten clones comprise 30% to 40% of the sample. Material: peripheral blood. The receptors shown here come from a man in his fifties with active COVID-19.

The gene calls are TRBV5-8 and TRBJ1-4; 10 positions match TRBD1. V lost 10 bases to trimming and J lost 8 bases; unmatched junction nucleotides: 11. Germline CDR1 is SGHTS and CDR2 is YDEGEE. The CDR3 length is 14 residues. Written as DNA, the CDR3 is TGTGCCCCCGGTGTGGGACAGGGGTCCGAAAAACTGTTTTTT. Translation: CAPGVGQGSEKLFF.

This clone was counted once. The V and J genes are TRBV28 and TRBJ1-5; D ambiguous. CDR3 length: 13 residues. Germline V CDR1 and CDR2: MDHEN, SYDVKM. The V gene lost 3 bases and the J gene lost 0 bases, with 3 bases spanning the gap. Here the CDR3 reads CASSFHSNQPQHF. CDR3 bases: TGTGCCAGCAGTTTCCATAGCAATCAGCCCCAGCATTTT. Filled out from reference TRBV28 and TRBJ1-5, the complete variable domain reads DVKVTQSSRYLVKRTGEKVFLECVQDMDHENMFWYRQDPGLGLRLIYFSYDVKMKEKGDIPEGYSVSREKKERFSLILESASTNQTSMYLCASSFHSNQPQHFGDGTRLSIL.

This chain links TRBV18 with TRBJ1-1; 7 bases match TRBD1. This CDR3 region has 15 residues. Germline CDR1 KGHSH, CDR2 LQKENI. With 5 bases clipped from V and 7 bases from J, the junction kept 13 bases outside the gene matches. CDR3 sequence: CASSTGPRQGLEAFF. The CDR3 DNA follows: TGTGCCAGCTCAACCGGCCCGAGACAGGGCCTTGAAGCTTTCTTT.

V usage is TRBV21-1 and J usage is TRBJ1-5. TRBV21-1 is listed as a pseudogene. This CDR3 spans 16 amino acids. The CDR3 sequence: CASINRLPWSNQPQHF. CDR3 DNA sequence: TGTGCCAGCATTAACCGACTTCCCTGGAGCAATCAGCCCCAGCATTTT.

The chain combines TRBV28 with TRBJ1-6, with D perhaps TRBD1 (5 bases). V lost 4 bases to trimming and J lost 9 bases, with 7 bases between them. The CDR3 loop spans 12 amino acids. In germline, CDR1 is MDHEN, CDR2 SYDVKM. CDR3 DNA: TGTGCCAGCAGTTGGGGGGGTTCACCCCTCCACTTT. This translates into CASSWGGSPLHF.

The chain has TRBV27 and TRBJ2-1; 7 nucleotides agree with TRBD1. CDR1 and CDR2 from the germline V gene are MNHEY and SMNVEV (reference sequence). This CDR3 region has 15 residues. Trimming at V came to 6 bases and at J to 0 bases, leaving 5 bases not matched to a gene. The CDR3 DNA is TGTGCCAGCAGCTTACAGGGGTCCTCCTACAATGAGCAGTTCTTC. Translation gives CASSLQGSSYNEQFF.

The chain couples TRBV7-8 to TRBJ1-1; 9 nucleotides match TRBD1. Germline V CDR1 and CDR2: SGHVS, FQNEAQ. This CDR3 contains 13 residues. Unmatched junction bases numbered 4, after V lost 3 bases and J lost 8 bases. As DNA, the CDR3 is TGTGCCAGCAGCTTCGGACAGGGGTACGAAGCTTTCTTT. This translates into CASSFGQGYEAFF.

This sequence joins TRBV10-3 and TRBJ2-3; 8 nucleotides agree with TRBD1. After removal of 3 bases from V and 3 bases from J, the junction contained 8 bases not matched to a gene. Germline-derived CDR1 and CDR2 are ENHRY and SYGVKD. This CDR3 comprises 16 residues. The CDR3 nucleotides read TGTGCCATCAGTGACGCTTTACAGGGGGAAACAGATACGCAGTATTTT. Translation: CAISDALQGETDTQYF.

The genes are TRBV29-1 and TRBJ2-1; D possibly corresponds to TRBD2 (6 bases). CDR3 length: 10 residues. V was clipped by 6 bases and J by 6 bases, with 6 bases between them. The V gene's germline CDR1 is SQVTM and CDR2 ANQGSEA. CDR3 amino acids: CSVAGNEQFF. The CDR3 DNA reads as TGCAGCGTAGCGGGCAATGAGCAGTTCTTC.

This sequence joins TRBV7-2 and TRBJ1-1; D might be TRBD1 (6 bases). The CDR3 contains 15 residues. Germline lookup yields CDR1 SGHTA and CDR2 FQGNSA. Deletions cut 0 bases from V and 0 bases from J, with 8 bases between. The CDR3 DNA is TGTGCCAGCAGCTTAGCTCAGGGGATGAACACTGAAGCTTTCTTT. Translated: CASSLAQGMNTEAFF. Complete variable domain (other parts from reference TRBV7-2 and TRBJ1-1): GAGVSQSPSNKVTEKGKDVELRCDPISGHTALYWYRQSLGQGLEFLIYFQGNSAPDKSGLPSDRFSAERTGGSVSTLTIQRTQQEDSAVYLCASSLAQGMNTEAFFGQGTRLTVV.

V and J are TRBV24-1 and TRBJ2-5, with 11 nucleotides matching TRBD1. V gave up 6 bases and J gave up 0 bases; unmatched junction bases: 5. This CDR3 contains 16 residues. In germline, CDR1 is KGHDR, CDR2 SFDVKD. The CDR3 spells CATSKRTGGYQETQYF. CDR3 coding DNA: TGTGCCACCAGTAAAAGGACAGGGGGCTACCAAGAGACCCAGTACTTC.

V is TRBV28 and J is TRBJ2-7; 8 nucleotides agree with TRBD1. Germline-derived CDR1 and CDR2 are MDHEN and SYDVKM. V was clipped by 3 bases and J by 8 bases; unmatched bases: 15. This CDR3 has 16 amino acids. CDR3 nucleotide sequence: TGTGCCAGCAGTTTCCAGGGGGCCTCGGATCGCGCTAAGCAGTACTTC. This translates into CASSFQGASDRAKQYF.

In DNA form, the CDR3 reads TGTGCCAGTAGTACAGGGTCCTCCGGGGAGCTGTTTTTT. It encodes CASSTGSSGELFF. The chain uses TRBV19 and TRBJ2-2; TRBD1 might be the D (5 bases). The V end was cut by 4 bases, the J end by 6 bases, with 9 bases between. There are 13 residues in the CDR3. Per germline, CDR1 LNHDA and CDR2 SQIVND (reference sequence). Full variable domain (rest looked up from reference TRBV19 and TRBJ2-2): DGGITQSPKYLFRKEGQNVTLSCEQNLNHDAMYWYRQDPGQGLRLIYYSQIVNDFQKGDIAEGYSVSREKKESFPLTVTSAQKNPTAFYLCASSTGSSGELFFGEGSRLTVL.

In this sample, this clone turned up once. CDR3 nucleotide sequence: TGTGCCAGCAGTTACGCGTCCGGGGGAGGGGCCAACGTCCTGACTTTC. It is translated as CASSYASGGGANVLTF. The gene calls are TRBV6-6 and TRBJ2-6, with a possible D match to TRBD2 (6 bases). CDR3 length equals 16 residues. Deletions cut 2 bases from V and 4 bases from J, with 12 bases between. The germline gives CDR1 MNHNY, CDR2 SVGAGI (reference sequence).

The chain combines TRBV30 with TRBJ2-7; D call uncertain. Germline-derived CDR1 and CDR2 are GTSNPN and SVGIG (reference sequence). V gave up 2 bases and J gave up 0 bases, with 14 bases separating them. The CDR3 runs to 15 residues. This chain's CDR3 is CAWSHPQATSYEQYF. The CDR3 DNA is TGTGCCTGGAGTCACCCCCAGGCGACCTCCTACGAGCAGTACTTC.

V is TRBV29-1 and J is TRBJ1-4; 10 nucleotides align to TRBD1. CDR1 and CDR2 from the germline V gene are SQVTM and ANQGSEA. The CDR3 has 13 residues. V was clipped by 4 bases and J by 5 bases; unmatched bases: 1. The CDR3: CSVGGQGNEKLFF. The CDR3 nucleotides are TGCAGCGTTGGGGGACAGGGGAATGAAAAACTGTTTTTT.

The gene calls are TRBV27 and TRBJ1-6; D not certain. The germline CDR1 and CDR2 sequences are MNHEY and SMNVEV (reference sequence). The V end lost 8 bases, the J end lost 0 bases, and 2 bases lay between the germline ends. This CDR3 is built from 12 residues. CDR3 nucleotides: TGTGCCAGCCGCTCCTATAATTCACCCCTCCACTTT. Amino acid sequence: CASRSYNSPLHF.

The chain combines TRBV27 with TRBJ2-5; 8 bases line up with TRBD1. The CDR3 extends over 13 amino acids. From germline, CDR1 is MNHEY and CDR2 SMNVEV (reference sequence). V lost 5 bases to trimming and J lost 3 bases; unmatched junction nucleotides: 2. CDR3: CASSATGEETQYF. DNA of the CDR3: TGTGCCAGCAGTGCGACAGGGGAAGAGACCCAGTACTTC.

The CDR3: CASSLNKGLMSYEQYF. The CDR3 nucleotides are TGTGCCAGCAGTTTAAATAAGGGACTAATGTCCTACGAGCAGTACTTC. The rearrangement uses TRBV27 and TRBJ2-7, with 7 bases that match TRBD2. The CDR3 spans 16 residues. V lost 2 bases and J lost 1; bases outside the gene matches: 8. Germline V lookup: CDR1 MNHEY, CDR2 SMNVEV (reference sequence).

The chain has TRBV4-1 and TRBJ2-7, with TRBD1 matching 9 bases. Germline V gene lookup returns CDR1 MGHRA and CDR2 YSYEKL. CDR3 length: 15 residues. After removal of 5 bases from V and 4 bases from J, the junction contained 9 bases not matched to a gene. The CDR3 nucleotides are TGCGCCAGCAGCTTTCTTGAGGACAGGGGTTACGAGCAGTACTTC. This codes for CASSFLEDRGYEQYF.

V and J are TRBV27 and TRBJ2-1; tentatively, D is TRBD2 (6 bases). The V end lost 6 bases, the J end lost 9 bases, and 15 bases lay between the germline ends. The CDR3 contains 13 residues. CDR1 is MNHEY, CDR2 SMNVEV, per germline (reference sequence). CDR3 bases: TGTGCCAGCAGCCCGACTAGTGAGGCTGAGCAGTTCTTC. Protein: CASSPTSEAEQFF.